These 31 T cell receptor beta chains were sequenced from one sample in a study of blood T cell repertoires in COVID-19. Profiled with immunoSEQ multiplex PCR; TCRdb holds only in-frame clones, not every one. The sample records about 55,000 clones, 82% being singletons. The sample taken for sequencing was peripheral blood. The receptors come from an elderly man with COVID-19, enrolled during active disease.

The CDR3 DNA sequence: TGTGCCAGCAGCTCCTGGACTAGCGGGAGAGGGGGGACGGAGACCCAGTACTTC. This gives the protein CASSSWTSGRGGTETQYF. This chain joins TRBV5-4 and TRBJ2-5; TRBD2 aligns across 13 bases. Germline V gene data show CDR1 as SGHNT and CDR2 as YYREEE (reference sequence). Unmatched junction bases numbered 13, after V lost 3 bases and J lost 5 bases. The CDR3 spans 18 residues.

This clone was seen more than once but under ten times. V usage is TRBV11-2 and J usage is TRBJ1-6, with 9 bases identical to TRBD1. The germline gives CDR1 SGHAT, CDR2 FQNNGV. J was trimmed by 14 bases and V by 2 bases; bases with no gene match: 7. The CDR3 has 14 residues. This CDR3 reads CASSLTDRGLTLHF. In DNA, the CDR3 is TGTGCCAGCAGCTTAACGGACAGGGGTCTAACCCTCCACTTT.

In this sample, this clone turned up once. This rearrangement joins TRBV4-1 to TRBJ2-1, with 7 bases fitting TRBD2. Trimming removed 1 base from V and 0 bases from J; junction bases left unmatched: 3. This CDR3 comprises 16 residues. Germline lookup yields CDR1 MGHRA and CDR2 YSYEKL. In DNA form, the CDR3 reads TGCGCCAGCAGCCAAGGACTAGCTGTCTCCTACAATGAGCAGTTCTTC. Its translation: CASSQGLAVSYNEQFF.

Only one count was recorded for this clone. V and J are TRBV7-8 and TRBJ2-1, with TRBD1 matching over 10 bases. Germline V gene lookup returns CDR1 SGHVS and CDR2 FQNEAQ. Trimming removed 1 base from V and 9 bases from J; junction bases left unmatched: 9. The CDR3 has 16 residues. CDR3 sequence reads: CASSLGVGQGFSEQFF. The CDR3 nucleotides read TGTGCCAGCAGCTTAGGAGTGGGACAGGGGTTTAGTGAGCAGTTCTTC.

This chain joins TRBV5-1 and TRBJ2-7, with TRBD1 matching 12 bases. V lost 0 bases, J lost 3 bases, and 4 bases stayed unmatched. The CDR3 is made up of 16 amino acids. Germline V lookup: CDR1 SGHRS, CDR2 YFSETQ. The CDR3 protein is CASSLGDRGLIYEQYF. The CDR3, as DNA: TGCGCCAGCAGCTTGGGGGACAGGGGGCTAATCTACGAGCAGTACTTC.

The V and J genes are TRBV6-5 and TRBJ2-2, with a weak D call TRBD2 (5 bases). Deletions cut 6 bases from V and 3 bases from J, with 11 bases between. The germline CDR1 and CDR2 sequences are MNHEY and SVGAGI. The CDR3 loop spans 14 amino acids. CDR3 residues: CASRADLYTGELFF. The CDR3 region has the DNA TGTGCCAGCAGAGCGGACCTTTACACCGGGGAGCTGTTTTTT.

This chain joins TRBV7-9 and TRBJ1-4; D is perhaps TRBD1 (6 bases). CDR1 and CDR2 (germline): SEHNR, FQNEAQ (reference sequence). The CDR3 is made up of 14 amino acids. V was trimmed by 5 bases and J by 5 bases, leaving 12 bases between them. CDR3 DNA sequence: TGTGCCAGCAGCCCGCGACAGGTCAATGAAAAACTGTTTTTT. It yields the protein CASSPRQVNEKLFF.

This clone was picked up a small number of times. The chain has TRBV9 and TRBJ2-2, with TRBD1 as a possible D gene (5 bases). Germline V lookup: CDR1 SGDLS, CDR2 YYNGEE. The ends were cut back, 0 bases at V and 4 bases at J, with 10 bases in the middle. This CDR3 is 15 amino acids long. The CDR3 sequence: CASSVAGLGTGELFF. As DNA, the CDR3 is TGTGCCAGCAGCGTAGCAGGGTTAGGCACCGGGGAGCTGTTTTTT.

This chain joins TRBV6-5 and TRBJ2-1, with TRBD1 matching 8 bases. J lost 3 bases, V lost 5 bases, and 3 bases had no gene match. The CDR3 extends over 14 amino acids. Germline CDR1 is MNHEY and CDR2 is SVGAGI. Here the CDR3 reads CASSRDRGYNEQFF. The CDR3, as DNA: TGTGCCAGCAGTCGTGACAGGGGCTACAATGAGCAGTTCTTC.

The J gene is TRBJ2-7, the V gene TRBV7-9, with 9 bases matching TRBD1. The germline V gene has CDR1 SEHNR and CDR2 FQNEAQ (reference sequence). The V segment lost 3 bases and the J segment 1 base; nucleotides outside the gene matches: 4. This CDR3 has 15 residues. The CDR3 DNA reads TGTGCCAGCAGCTTCTTGGGACAGGGTTCCTACGAGCAGTACTTC. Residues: CASSFLGQGSYEQYF.

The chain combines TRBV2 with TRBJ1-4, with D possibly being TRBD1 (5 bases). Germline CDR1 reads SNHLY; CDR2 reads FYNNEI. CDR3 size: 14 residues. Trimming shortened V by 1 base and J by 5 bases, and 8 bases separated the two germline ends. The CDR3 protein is CASSEGRANEKLFF. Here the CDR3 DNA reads TGTGCCAGCAGTGAAGGCAGGGCGAATGAAAAACTGTTTTTT.

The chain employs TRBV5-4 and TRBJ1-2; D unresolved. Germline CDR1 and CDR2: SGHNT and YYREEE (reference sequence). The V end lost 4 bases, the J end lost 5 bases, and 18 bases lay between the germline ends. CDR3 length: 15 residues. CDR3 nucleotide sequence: TGTGCCAGCAGCCCAAACAGCGGGAGTCGGTATGGCTACACCTTC. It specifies CASSPNSGSRYGYTF.

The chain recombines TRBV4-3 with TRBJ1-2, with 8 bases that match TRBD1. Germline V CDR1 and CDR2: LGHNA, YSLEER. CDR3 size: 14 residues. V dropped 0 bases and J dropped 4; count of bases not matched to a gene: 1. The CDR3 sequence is CASSQDRGLYGYTF. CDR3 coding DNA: TGCGCCAGCAGCCAAGACAGGGGGCTCTATGGCTACACCTTC.

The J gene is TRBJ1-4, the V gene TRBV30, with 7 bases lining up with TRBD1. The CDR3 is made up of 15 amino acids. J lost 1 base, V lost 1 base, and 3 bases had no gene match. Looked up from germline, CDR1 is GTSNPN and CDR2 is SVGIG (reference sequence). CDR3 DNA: TGTGCCTGGAGTGGCAGGGGGAAAACTAATGAAAAACTGTTTTTT. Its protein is CAWSGRGKTNEKLFF.

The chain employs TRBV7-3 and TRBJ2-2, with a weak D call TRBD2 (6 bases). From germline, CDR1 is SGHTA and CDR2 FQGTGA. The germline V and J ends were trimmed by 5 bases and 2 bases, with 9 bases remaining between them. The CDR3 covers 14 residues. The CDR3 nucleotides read TGTGCCAGCAGCCCCGGACTAAACACCGGGGAGCTGTTTTTT. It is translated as CASSPGLNTGELFF.

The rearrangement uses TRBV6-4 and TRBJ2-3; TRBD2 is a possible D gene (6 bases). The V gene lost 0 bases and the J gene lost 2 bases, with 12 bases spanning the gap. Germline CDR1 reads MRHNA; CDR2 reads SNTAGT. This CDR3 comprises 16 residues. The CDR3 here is CASSDSQEGYTDTQYF. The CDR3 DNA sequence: TGTGCCAGCAGTGACTCCCAGGAGGGGTACACAGATACGCAGTATTTT.

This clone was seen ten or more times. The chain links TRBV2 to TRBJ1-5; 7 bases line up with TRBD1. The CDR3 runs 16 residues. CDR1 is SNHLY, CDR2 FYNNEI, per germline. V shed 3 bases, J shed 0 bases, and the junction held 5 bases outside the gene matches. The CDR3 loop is CASSDQGVRSNQPQHF. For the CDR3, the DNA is TGTGCCAGCAGTGATCAGGGGGTTCGTAGCAATCAGCCCCAGCATTTT.

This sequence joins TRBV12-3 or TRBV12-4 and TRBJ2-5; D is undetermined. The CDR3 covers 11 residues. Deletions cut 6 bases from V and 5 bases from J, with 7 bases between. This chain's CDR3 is CASSPRETQYF. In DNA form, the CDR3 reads TGTGCCAGCAGCCCTCGGGAGACCCAGTACTTC.

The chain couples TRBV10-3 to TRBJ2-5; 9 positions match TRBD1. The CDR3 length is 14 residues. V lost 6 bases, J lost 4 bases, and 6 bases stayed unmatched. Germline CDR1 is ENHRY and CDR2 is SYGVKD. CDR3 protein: CAISLQGARETQYF. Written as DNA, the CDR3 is TGTGCCATCAGCCTACAGGGGGCTAGAGAGACCCAGTACTTC.

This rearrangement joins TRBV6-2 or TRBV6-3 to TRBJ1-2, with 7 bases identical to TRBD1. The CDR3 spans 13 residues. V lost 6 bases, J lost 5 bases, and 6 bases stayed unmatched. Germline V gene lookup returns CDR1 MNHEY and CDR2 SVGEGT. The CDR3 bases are TGTGCCAGCAGCCCGGGCAGGGGGTATGGCTACACCTTC. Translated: CASSPGRGYGYTF.

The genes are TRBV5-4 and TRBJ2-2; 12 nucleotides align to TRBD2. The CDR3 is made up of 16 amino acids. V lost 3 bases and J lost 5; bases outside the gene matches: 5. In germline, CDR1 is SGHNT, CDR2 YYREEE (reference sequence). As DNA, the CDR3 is TGTGCCAGCAGCTCCAGGACTAGCGGGACGACCGGGGAGCTGTTTTTT. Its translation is CASSSRTSGTTGELFF. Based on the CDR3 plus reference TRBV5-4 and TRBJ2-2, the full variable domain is ETGVTQSPTHLIKTRGQQVTLRCSSQSGHNTVSWYQQALGQGPQFIFQYYREEENGRGNFPPRFSGLQFPNYSSELNVNALELDDSALYLCASSSRTSGTTGELFFGEGSRLTVL.

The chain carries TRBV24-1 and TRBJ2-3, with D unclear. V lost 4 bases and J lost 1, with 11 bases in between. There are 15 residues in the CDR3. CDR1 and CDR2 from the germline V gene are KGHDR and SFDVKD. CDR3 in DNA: TGTGCCACCAGTGAGGCCAGGCAGCGCACAGATACGCAGTATTTT. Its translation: CATSEARQRTDTQYF.

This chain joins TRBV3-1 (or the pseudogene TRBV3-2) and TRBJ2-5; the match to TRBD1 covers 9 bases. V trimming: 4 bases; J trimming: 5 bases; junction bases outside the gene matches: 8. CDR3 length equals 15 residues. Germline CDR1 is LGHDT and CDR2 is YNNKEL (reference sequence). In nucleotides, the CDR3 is TGTGCCAGCAGCCGGAAACAGGGGGCGGCGGAGACCCAGTACTTC. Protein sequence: CASSRKQGAAETQYF.

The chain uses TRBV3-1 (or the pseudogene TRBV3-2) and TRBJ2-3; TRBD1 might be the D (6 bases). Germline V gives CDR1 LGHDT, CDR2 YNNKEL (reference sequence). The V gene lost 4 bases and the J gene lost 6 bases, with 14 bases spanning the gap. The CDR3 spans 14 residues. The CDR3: CASSRRQAWDTQYF. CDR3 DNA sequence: TGTGCCAGCAGCCGCCGACAGGCGTGGGATACGCAGTATTTT.

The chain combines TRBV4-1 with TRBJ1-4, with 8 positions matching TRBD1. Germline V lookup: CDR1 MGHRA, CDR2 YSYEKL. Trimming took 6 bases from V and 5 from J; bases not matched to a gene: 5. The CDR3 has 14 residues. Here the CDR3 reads CASRLQGGNEKLFF. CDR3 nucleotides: TGCGCCAGCAGATTACAGGGGGGAAATGAAAAACTGTTTTTT.

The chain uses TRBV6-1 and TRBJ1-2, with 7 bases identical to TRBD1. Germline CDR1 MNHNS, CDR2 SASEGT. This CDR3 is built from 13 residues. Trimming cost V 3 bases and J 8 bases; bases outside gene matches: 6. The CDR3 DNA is TGTGCCAGCAGTGAGACAGGGTGGGAGGGCTACACCTTC. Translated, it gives CASSETGWEGYTF.

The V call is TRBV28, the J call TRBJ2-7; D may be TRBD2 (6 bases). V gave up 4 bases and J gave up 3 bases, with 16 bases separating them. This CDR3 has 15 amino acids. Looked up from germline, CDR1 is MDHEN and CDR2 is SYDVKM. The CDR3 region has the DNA TGTGCCAGCAGTTCCATGGGGAGGAGTCGCTACGAGCAGTACGTC. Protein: CASSSMGRSRYEQYV.

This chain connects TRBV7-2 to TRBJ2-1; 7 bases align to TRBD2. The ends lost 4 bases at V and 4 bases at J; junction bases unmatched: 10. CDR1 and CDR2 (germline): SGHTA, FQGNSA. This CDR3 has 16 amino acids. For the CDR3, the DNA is TGTGCCAGCAGCTCTCGCGGAGCGGGAAGGTACAATGAGCAGTTCTTC. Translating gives CASSSRGAGRYNEQFF.

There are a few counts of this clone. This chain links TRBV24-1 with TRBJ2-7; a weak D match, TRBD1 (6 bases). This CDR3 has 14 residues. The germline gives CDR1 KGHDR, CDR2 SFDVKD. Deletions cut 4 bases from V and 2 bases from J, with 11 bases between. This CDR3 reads CATSDPRDTYEQYF. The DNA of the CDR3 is TGTGCCACCAGTGACCCTCGGGACACCTACGAGCAGTACTTC.

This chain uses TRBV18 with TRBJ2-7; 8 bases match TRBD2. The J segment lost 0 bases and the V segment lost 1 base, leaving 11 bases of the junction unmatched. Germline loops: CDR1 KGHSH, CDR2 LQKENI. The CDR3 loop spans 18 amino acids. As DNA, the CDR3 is TGTGCCAGCTCACCACGGGAGCGGCGGGAGGATAGCTCCTACGAGCAGTACGTC. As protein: CASSPRERREDSSYEQYV.

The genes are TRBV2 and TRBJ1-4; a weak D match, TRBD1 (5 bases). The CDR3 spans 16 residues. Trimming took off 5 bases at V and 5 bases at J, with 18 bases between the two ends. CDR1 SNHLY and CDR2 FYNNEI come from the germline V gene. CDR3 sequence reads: CASSRGGVELNEKLFF. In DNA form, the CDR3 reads TGTGCCAGCAGTCGCGGGGGGGTAGAGTTGAATGAAAAACTGTTTTTT. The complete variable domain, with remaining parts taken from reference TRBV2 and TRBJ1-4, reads EPEVTQTPSHQVTQMGQEVILRCVPISNHLYFYWYRQILGQKVEFLVSFYNNEISEKSEIFDDQFSVERPDGSNFTLKIRSTKLEDSAMYFCASSRGGVELNEKLFFGSGTQLSVL.